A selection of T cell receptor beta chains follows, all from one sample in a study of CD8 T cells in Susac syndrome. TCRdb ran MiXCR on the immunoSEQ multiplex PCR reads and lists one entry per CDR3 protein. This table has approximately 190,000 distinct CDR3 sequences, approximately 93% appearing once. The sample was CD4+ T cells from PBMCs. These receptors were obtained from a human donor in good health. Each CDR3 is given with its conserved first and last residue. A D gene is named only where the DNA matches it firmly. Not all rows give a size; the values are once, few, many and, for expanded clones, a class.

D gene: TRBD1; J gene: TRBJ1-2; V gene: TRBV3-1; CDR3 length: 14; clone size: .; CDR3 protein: CASSHLQGAGGYTF; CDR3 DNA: TGTGCCAGCAGCCATCTTCAGGGGGCCGGTGGCTACACCTTC
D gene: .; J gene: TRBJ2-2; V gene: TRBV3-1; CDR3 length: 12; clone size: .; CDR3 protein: CASSLNAGELFF; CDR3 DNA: TGTGCCAGCAGCCTAAACGCCGGGGAGCTGTTTTTT
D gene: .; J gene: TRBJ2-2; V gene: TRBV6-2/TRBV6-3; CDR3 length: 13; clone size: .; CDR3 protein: CASSFARAGELFF; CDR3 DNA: TGTGCCAGCAGCTTCGCGCGTGCCGGGGAGCTGTTTTTT
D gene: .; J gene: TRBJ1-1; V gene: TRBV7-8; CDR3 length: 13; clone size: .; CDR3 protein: CASRRGLNTEAFF; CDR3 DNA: TGTGCCAGCAGGAGGGGCTTGAACACTGAAGCTTTCTTT
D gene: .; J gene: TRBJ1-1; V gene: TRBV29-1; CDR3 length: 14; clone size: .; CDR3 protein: CSGHNRAENTEAFF; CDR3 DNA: TGCAGCGGCCATAACCGGGCCGAGAACACTGAAGCTTTCTTT
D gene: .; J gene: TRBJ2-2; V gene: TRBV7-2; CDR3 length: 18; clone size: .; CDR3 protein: CASSFKRTNLANTGELFF; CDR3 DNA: TGTGCCAGCAGCTTTAAGAGAACAAACCTTGCGAACACCGGGGAGCTGTTTTTT
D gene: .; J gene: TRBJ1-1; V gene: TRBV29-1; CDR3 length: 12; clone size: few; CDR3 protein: CSVLRGGTEAFF; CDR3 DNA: TGCAGCGTTCTGAGAGGGGGCACTGAAGCTTTCTTT
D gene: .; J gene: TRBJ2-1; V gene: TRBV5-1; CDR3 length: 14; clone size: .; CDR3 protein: CASGKGGADNEQFF; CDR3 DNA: TGCGCCAGCGGTAAGGGAGGAGCGGACAATGAGCAGTTCTTC
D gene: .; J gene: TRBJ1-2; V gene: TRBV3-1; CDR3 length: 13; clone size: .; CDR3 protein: CASSLEEGYGYTF; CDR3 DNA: TGTGCCAGCAGCTTAGAAGAAGGCTATGGCTACACCTTC
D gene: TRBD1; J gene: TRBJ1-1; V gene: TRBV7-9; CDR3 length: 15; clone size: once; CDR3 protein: CASSPGQGAGTEAFF; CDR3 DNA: TGTGCCAGCAGCCCGGGACAGGGGGCAGGTACTGAAGCTTTCTTT
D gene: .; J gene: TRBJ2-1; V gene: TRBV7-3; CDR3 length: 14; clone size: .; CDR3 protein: CASSFLARGNEQFF; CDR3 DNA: TGTGCCAGCAGCTTTTTGGCCCGGGGCAATGAGCAGTTCTTC
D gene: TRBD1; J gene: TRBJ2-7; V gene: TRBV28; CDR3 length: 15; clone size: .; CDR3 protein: CASSLYGTGFIGQYF; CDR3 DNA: TGTGCCAGCAGTTTATATGGGACAGGCTTCATTGGGCAGTACTTC
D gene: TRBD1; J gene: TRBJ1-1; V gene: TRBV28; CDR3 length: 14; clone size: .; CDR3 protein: CASRTNRGITEAFF; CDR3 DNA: TGTGCCAGCAGAACTAACAGGGGGATTACTGAAGCTTTCTTT
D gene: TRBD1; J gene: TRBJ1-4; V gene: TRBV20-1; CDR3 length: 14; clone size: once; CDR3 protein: CSARARTGLEKLFF; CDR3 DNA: TGCAGTGCCAGAGCCCGGACAGGGCTCGAAAAACTGTTTTTT
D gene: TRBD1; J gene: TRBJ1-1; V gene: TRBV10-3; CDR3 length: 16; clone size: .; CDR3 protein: CAISEGRGLANTEAFF; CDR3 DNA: TGTGCCATCAGTGAGGGGAGGGGGCTGGCGAACACTGAAGCTTTCTTT
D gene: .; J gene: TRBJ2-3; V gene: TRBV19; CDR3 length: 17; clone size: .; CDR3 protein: CASSPRNSGPNTDTQYF; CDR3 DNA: TGTGCCAGTAGTCCCCGGAATAGCGGACCTAACACAGATACGCAGTATTTT
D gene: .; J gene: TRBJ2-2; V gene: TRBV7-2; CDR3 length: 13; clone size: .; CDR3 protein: CASQDANTGELFF; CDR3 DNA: TGTGCCAGCCAGGACGCGAACACCGGGGAGCTGTTTTTT
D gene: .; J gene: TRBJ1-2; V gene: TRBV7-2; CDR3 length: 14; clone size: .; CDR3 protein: CASSPSNPGTGYTF; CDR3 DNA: TGTGCCAGCAGCCCTTCCAACCCAGGGACCGGCTACACCTTC
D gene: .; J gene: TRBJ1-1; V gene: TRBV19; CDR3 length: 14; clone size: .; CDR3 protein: CASSIKAGSTEAFF; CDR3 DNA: TGTGCCAGTAGTATCAAAGCAGGGTCCACTGAAGCTTTCTTT
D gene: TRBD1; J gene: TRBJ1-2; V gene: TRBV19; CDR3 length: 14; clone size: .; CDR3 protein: CASSTRDRARGYTF; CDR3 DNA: TGTGCCAGTAGTACCCGGGACAGGGCCCGTGGCTACACCTTC
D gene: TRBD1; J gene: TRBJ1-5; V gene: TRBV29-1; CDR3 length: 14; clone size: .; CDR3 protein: CSVGTDYSNQPQHF; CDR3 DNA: TGCAGCGTGGGGACAGATTATAGCAATCAGCCCCAGCATTTT
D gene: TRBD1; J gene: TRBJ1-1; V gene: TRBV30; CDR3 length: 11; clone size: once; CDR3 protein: CAQYRGTEAFF; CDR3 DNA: TGTGCCCAGTACAGGGGCACTGAAGCTTTCTTT
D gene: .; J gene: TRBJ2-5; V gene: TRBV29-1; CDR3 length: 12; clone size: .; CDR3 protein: CSVEEGGGTQYF; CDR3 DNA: TGCAGCGTTGAAGAGGGTGGTGGGACCCAGTACTTC
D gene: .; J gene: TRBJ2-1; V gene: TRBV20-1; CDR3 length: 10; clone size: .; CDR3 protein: CSAGYNEQFF; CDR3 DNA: TGCAGTGCTGGGTACAATGAGCAGTTCTTC
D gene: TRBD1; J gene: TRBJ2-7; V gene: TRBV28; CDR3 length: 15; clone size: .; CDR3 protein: CASSTPGQGFYEQYF; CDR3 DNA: TGTGCCAGCAGTACACCGGGACAGGGATTCTACGAGCAGTACTTC
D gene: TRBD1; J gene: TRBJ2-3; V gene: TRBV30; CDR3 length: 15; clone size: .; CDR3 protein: CAWSVRTGRTDTQYF; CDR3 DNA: TGTGCCTGGAGTGTAAGGACAGGACGCACAGATACGCAGTATTTT
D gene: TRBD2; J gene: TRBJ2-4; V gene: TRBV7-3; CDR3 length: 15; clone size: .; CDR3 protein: CASSRGGGTKNIQYF; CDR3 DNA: TGTGCCAGCAGCCGCGGGGGGGGAACCAAAAACATTCAGTACTTC
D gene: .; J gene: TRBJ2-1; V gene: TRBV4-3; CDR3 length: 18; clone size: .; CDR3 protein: CASSQAPGARGVVNEQFF; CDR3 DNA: TGCGCCAGCAGCCAAGCCCCGGGAGCCCGCGGAGTAGTCAATGAGCAGTTCTTC
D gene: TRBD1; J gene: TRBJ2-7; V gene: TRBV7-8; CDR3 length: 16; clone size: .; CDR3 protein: CASSLAGAGGLYEQYF; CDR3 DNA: TGTGCCAGCAGCTTAGCGGGGGCAGGGGGCCTCTACGAGCAGTACTTC
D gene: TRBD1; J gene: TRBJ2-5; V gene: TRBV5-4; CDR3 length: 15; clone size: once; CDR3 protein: CASSITGVTEETQYF; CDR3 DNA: TGTGCCAGCAGCATTACAGGGGTTACGGAAGAGACCCAGTACTTC
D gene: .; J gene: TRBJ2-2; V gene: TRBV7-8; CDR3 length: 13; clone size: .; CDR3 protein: CASTVTRTGELFF; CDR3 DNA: TGTGCCAGCACCGTGACTAGGACCGGGGAGCTGTTTTTT
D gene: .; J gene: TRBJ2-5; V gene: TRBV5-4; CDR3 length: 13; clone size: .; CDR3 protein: CASSVVYSETQYF; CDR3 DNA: TGTGCCAGCAGTGTTGTGTATAGCGAGACCCAGTACTTC